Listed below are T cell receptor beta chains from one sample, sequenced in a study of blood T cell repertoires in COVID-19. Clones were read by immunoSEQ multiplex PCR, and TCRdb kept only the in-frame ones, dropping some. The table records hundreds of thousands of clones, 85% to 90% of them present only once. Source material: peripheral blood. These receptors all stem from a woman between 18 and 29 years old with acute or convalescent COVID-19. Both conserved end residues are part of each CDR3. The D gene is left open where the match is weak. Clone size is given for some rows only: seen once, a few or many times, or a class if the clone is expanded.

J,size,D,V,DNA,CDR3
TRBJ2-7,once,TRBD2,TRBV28,TGTGCCAGCAGTCCACCTAGCGGGGGTCCTTACGAGCAGTACTTC,CASSPPSGGPYEQYF
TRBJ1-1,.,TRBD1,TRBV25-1,TGTGCCAGCAGTGTCACAGGGGGCAAGTCTGAAGCTTTCTTT,CASSVTGGKSEAFF
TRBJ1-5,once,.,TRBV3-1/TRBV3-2,TGTGCCAGCAGCCAAGGAGGGGGTGACAATCAGCCCCAGCATTTT,CASSQGGGDNQPQHF
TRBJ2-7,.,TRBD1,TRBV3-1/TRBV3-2,TGTGCCAGTCGGGGACAGGCCCCCTACGAGCAGTACTTC,CASRGQAPYEQYF
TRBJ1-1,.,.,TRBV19,TGTGCCAGTAGACGGGTTTCGAACACTGAAGCTTTCTTT,CASRRVSNTEAFF
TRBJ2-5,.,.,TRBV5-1,TGCGCCAGCAGTTCGCAGGGGCGTGAAGAGACCCAGTACTTC,CASSSQGREETQYF
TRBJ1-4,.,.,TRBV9,TGTGCCAGCAGCGTAGAGCCAGGGGTGCAGGAAAAACTGTTTTTT,CASSVEPGVQEKLFF
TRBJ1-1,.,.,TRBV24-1,TGTGCCGTACAGGGTAAAGGCACTGAAGCTTTCTTT,CAVQGKGTEAFF
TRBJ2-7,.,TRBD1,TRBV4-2,TGTGCCAGCAGCCAAGTAGGACAGGGGGGATACGAGCAGTACTTC,CASSQVGQGGYEQYF
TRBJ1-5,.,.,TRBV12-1,TGTGCCAGCAGCTCCGGACAGGGGGATAATCAGCCCCAGCATTTT,CASSSGQGDNQPQHF
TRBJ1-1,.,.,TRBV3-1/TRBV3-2,TGTGCCAGCAGCGTAGGGGTCTCCACTGAAGCTTTCTTT,CASSVGVSTEAFF
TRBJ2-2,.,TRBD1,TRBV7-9,TGTGCCAGCAGCTGGACAGGGAACACCGGGGAGCTGTTTTTT,CASSWTGNTGELFF
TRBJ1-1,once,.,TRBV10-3,TGTGCCATCAGTGAGTCCCAGGGAAGGACTGAAGCTTTCTTT,CAISESQGRTEAFF
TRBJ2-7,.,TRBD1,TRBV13,TGTGCCAGCAGCCACGGGACAGGCTACGAGCAGTACTTC,CASSHGTGYEQYF
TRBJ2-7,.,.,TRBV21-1,TGTGCCAGCAGCAAAGTCGACAGGTTATGCTACGAGCAGTACTTC,CASSKVDRLCYEQYF
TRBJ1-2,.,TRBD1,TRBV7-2,TGTGCCAGCAGCTTAATACAGGGGACCTATGGCTACACCTTC,CASSLIQGTYGYTF
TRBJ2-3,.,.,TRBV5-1,TGCGCCAGCAGCCCCAGGGCGGATACGCAGTATTTT,CASSPRADTQYF
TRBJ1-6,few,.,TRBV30,TGTGCCTGGAGTAAACAGCAAAGCTCCTATAATTCACCCCTCCACTTT,CAWSKQQSSYNSPLHF
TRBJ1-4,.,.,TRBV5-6,TGTGCCAGCAGCCCTACCAGGAACTATGAAAAACTGTTTTTT,CASSPTRNYEKLFF
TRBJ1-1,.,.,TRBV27,TGTGCCAGCAGTTCTGCAGGGGCGAACACTGAAGCTTTCTTT,CASSSAGANTEAFF
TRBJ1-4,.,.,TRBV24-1,TGTGCCACCAGTGGAGGGACAACTAATGAAAAACTGTTTTTT,CATSGGTTNEKLFF
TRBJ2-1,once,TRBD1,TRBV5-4,TGTGCCAGCAGCTTGGGACAGGGGAGCAATGAGCAGTTCTTC,CASSLGQGSNEQFF
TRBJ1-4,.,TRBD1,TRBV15,TGTGCCACCAGCAGTACAGGGGGAGGGAGTGAAAAACTGTTTTTT,CATSSTGGGSEKLFF
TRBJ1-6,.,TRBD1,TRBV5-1,TGCGCCAGCAGCCCCATTCCCGGGACAGATAATTCACCCCTCCACTTT,CASSPIPGTDNSPLHF
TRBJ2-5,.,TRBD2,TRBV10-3,TGTGCCATCAGTGCGGGACTAGCGGAAGAGACCCAGTACTTC,CAISAGLAEETQYF
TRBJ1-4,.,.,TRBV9,TGTGCCAGCAGCCCACGAGGTACTAATGAAAAACTGTTTTTT,CASSPRGTNEKLFF
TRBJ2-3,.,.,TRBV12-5,TGTGCTAGTGGTGGCGGGACCGGAGGGTATTTT,CASGGGTGGYF
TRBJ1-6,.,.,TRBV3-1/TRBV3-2,TGTGCCAGCACCCCGTATGGGGCGCGAGATAATTCACCCCTCCACTTT,CASTPYGARDNSPLHF
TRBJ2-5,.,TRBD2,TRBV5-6,TGTGCCAGCAGCTTGGCAGGCTTAGCGGGGGCGGAGACCCAGTACTTC,CASSLAGLAGAETQYF
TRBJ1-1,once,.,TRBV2,TGTGCCAGCAGTGTGGGGGGTGTGAACACTGAAGCTTTCTTT,CASSVGGVNTEAFF
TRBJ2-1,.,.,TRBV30,TGTGCCTGGAGTGTAGGACTATCAACGGGGGAGCAGTTCTTC,CAWSVGLSTGEQFF
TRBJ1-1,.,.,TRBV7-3,TGTGCCAGCAGCCTCACCGGGAAGTCGACTGAAGCTTTCTTT,CASSLTGKSTEAFF
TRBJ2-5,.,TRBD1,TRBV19,TGTGCCAGTAGTATCGCCGGGACAGGGGGCGGGAAGACCCAGTACTTC,CASSIAGTGGGKTQYF
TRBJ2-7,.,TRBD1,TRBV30,TGTGCCTGGAGTACGACAGGGGCCGAGCAGTACTTC,CAWSTTGAEQYF
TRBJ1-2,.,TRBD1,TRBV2,TGTGCCAGCAGTGTTAAGACAGGGCCCACTAACTATGGCTACACCTTC,CASSVKTGPTNYGYTF
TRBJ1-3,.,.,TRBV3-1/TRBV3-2,TGTGCCAGCAGCCCCCGACAGTATGGGATAAGGGACACCATATATTTT,CASSPRQYGIRDTIYF
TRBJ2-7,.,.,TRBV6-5,TGTGCCAGTTCCGGGACACCCTACGAGCAGTACTTC,CASSGTPYEQYF
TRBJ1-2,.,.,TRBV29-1,TGCAGCGTTGAAGAACTAAACTATGGCTACACCTTC,CSVEELNYGYTF
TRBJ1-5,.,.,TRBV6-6,TGTGCCAGCAGTTATTCCGGACAAAACAATCAGCCCCAGCATTTT,CASSYSGQNNQPQHF
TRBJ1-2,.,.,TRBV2,TGTGCGGGCAGGGGAGTTGGAAACTATGGCTACACCTTC,CAGRGVGNYGYTF
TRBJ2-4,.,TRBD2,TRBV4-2,TGTGCCAGCAGCCACGGACTAGCGGGGGGGATAGCCAAAAACATTCAGTACTTC,CASSHGLAGGIAKNIQYF
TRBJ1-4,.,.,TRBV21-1,TGTGCCAGCAGCGGGGGGTTGGCTAATGAAAAACTGTTTTTT,CASSGGLANEKLFF
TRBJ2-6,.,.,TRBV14,TGTGCCAGCAGCCAGGTTGGGGGGGCGCTTGGGGCCAACGTCCTGACTTTC,CASSQVGGALGANVLTF
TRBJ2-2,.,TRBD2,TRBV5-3,TGTGCCAGAAGCCCCCGGACTAGCGGGGGGGCGGTACAAGCTGAGGTCGGTCGGGTCGGGGAGCTGTTTTTT,CARSPRTSGGAVQAEVGRVGELFF
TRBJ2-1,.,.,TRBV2,TGTGCCAGCAGTGAAAGGACAGACTACAATGAGCAGTTCTTC,CASSERTDYNEQFF
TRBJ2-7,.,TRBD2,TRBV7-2,TGTGCCAGCAGCTTAGCGGGGGGGGACTACGAGCAGTACTTC,CASSLAGGDYEQYF
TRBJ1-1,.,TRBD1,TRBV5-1,TGCGCCAGCAGCGCCGGGACAGGGGATTATGAAGCTTTCTTT,CASSAGTGDYEAFF
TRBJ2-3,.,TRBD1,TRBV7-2,TGTGCCAGCAGCTTAGGAGGGGGCAGGGATACGCAGTATTTT,CASSLGGGRDTQYF
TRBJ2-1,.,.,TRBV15,TGTGCCACCAGCCGCCTAGGTACGGGGAATGAGCAGTTCTTC,CATSRLGTGNEQFF
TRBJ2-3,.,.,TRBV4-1,TGCGCCAGCAGCCAACTAGAAGATACGCAGTATTTT,CASSQLEDTQYF
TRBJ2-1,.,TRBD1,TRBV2,TGTGCCAGCAGCCGAGACAGGGGGCTGTACAATGAGCAGTTCTTC,CASSRDRGLYNEQFF
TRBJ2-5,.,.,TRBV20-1,TGCAGTGCTACCTTCCAAGAGACCCAGTACTTC,CSATFQETQYF
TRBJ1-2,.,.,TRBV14,TGTGCCAGCAGCCAAGATGGGTTGGGTCAGGACACCTTC,CASSQDGLGQDTF
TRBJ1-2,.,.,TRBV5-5,TGTGCCAGCAGGGGATGGACAGACCACTATGGCTACACCTTC,CASRGWTDHYGYTF
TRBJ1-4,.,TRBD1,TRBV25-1,TGTGCCAGCAGTCGCGAGACAGGGTTGGGAGAAAAACTGTTTTTT,CASSRETGLGEKLFF
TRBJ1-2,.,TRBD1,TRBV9,TGTGCCAGCAGCTCTCGGGACAGCTATGGCTACACCTTC,CASSSRDSYGYTF
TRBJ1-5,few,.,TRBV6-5,TGTGCCAGTGGGGGGGCGGAATATCAGCCCCAGCATTTT,CASGGAEYQPQHF
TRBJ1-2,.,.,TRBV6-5,TGTGCCAGCGCTGTGGGGGCAGGCTACACCTTC,CASAVGAGYTF
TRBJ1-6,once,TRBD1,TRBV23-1,TGCGCCAGCAGTCAGCGAGACAGGGATAATCCACCCCTCCACTTT,CASSQRDRDNPPLHF
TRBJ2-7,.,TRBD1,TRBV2,TGTGCCAGCAGCGAGACGGGACAGGGTGTATACGAGCAGTACTTC,CASSETGQGVYEQYF